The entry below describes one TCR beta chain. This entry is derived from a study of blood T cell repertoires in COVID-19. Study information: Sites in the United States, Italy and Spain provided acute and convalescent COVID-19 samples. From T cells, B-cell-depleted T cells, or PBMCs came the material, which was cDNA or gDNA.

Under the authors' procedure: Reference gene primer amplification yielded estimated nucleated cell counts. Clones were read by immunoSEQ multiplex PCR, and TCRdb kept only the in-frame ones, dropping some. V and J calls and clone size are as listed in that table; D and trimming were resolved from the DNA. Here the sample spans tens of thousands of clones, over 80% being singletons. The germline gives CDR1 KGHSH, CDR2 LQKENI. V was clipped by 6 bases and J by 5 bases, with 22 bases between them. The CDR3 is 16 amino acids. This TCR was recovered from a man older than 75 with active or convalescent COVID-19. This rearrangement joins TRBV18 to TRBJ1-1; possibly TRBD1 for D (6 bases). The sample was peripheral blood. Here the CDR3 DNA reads TGTGCCAGCTCCCCTCTTCCCCGGGACATATGGACTGAAGCTTTCTTT. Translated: CASSPLPRDIWTEAFF. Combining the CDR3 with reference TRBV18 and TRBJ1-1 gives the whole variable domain NAGVMQNPRHLVRRRGQEARLRCSPMKGHSHVYWYRQLPEEGLKFMVYLQKENIIDESGMPKERFSAEFPKEGPSILRIQQVVRGDSAAYFCASSPLPRDIWTEAFFGQGTRLTVV.